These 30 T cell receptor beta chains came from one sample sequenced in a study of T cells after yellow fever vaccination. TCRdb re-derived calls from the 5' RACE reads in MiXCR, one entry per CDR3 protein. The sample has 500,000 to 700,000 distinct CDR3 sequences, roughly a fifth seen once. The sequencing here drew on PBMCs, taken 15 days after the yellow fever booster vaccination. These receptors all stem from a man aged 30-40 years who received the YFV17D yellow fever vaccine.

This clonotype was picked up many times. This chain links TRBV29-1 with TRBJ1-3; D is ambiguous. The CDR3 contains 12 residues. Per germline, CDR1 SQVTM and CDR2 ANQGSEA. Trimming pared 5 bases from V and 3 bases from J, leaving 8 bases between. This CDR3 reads CSVSGNGNTIYF. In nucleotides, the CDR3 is TGCAGCGTTTCTGGGAATGGAAACACCATATATTTT. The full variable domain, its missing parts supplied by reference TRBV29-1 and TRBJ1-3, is SAVISQKPSRDICQRGTSLTIQCQVDSQVTMMFWYRQQPGQSLTLIATANQGSEATYESGFVIDKFPISRPNLTFSTLTVSNMSPEDSSIYLCSVSGNGNTIYFGEGSWLTVV.

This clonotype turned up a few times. Here the CDR3 DNA reads TGTGCCAGCAGCTTAGTGGGTATGGACATTCAGTACTTC. It translates to CASSLVGMDIQYF. The chain joins TRBV7-2 to TRBJ2-4; D remains unclear. Germline-derived CDR1 and CDR2 are SGHTA and FQGNSA. The CDR3 extends over 13 amino acids. V was trimmed by 1 base and J by 8 bases, leaving 9 bases between them. Filled out from reference TRBV7-2 and TRBJ2-4, the complete variable domain reads GAGVSQSPSNKVTEKGKDVELRCDPISGHTALYWYRQSLGQGLEFLIYFQGNSAPDKSGLPSDRFSAERTGGSVSTLTIQRTQQEDSAVYLCASSLVGMDIQYFGAGTRLSVL.

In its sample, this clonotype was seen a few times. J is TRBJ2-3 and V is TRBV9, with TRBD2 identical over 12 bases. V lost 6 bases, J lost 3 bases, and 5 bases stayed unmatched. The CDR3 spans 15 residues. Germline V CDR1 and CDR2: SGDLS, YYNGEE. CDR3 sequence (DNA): TGTGCCAGCACTCCTAGCGGGAGGGCGACAGATACGCAGTATTTT. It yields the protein CASTPSGRATDTQYF.

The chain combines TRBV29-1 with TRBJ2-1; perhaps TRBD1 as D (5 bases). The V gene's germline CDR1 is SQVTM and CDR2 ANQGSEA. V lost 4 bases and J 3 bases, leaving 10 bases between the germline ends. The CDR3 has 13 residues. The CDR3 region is CSVVEGDYNEQFF. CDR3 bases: TGCAGCGTTGTTGAAGGGGACTACAATGAGCAGTTCTTC.

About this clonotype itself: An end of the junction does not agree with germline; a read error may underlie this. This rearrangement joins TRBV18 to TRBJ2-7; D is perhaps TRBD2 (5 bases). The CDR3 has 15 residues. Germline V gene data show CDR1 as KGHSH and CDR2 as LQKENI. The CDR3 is CASSPSRDAGYGQYF. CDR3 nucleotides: TGTGCCAGCTCACCAAGTCGGGATGCAGGCTACGGGCAGTACTTC.

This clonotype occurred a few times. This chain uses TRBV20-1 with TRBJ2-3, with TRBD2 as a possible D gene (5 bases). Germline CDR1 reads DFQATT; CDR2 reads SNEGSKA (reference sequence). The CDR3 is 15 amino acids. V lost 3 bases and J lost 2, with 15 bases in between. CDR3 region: CSASFGSATTDTQYF. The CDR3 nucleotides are TGCAGTGCTAGCTTTGGTAGCGCAACCACAGATACGCAGTATTTT.

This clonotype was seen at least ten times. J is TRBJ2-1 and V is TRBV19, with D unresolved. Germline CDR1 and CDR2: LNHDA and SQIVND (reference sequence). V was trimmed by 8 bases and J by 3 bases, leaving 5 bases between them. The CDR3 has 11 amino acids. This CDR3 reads CASSIYNEQFF. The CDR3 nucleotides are TGTGCCAGTTCTATCTACAATGAGCAGTTCTTC.

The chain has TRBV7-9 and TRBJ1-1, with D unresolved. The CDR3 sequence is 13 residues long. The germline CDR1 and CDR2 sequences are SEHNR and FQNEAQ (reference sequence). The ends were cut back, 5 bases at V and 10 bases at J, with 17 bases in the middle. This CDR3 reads CASSPGLSKGAFF. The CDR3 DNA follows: TGTGCCAGCAGCCCAGGACTGTCCAAGGGAGCTTTCTTT. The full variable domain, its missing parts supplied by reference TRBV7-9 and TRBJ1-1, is DTGVSQNPRHKITKRGQNVTFRCDPISEHNRLYWYRQTLGQGPEFLTYFQNEAQLEKSRLLSDRFSAERPKGSFSTLEIQRTEQGDSAMYLCASSPGLSKGAFFGQGTRLTVV.

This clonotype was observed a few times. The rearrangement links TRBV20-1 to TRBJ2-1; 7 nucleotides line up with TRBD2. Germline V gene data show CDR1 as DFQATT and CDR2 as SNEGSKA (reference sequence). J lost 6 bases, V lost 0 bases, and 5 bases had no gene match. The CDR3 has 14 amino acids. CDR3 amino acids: CSARDSGSANEQFF. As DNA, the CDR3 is TGCAGTGCTAGAGATAGCGGGTCGGCCAATGAGCAGTTCTTC.

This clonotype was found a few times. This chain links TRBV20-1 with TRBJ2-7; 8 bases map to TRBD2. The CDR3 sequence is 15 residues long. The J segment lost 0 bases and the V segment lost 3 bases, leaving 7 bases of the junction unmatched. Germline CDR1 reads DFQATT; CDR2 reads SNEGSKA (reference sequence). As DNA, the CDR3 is TGCAGTGCTAGTAGTAGCGGGACCGCCTCCTACGAGCAGTACTTC. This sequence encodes CSASSSGTASYEQYF.

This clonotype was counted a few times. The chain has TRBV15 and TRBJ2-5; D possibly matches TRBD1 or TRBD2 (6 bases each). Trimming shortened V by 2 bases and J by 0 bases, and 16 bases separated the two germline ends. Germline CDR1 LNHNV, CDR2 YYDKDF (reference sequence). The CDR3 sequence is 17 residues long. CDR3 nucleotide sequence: TGTGCCACCAGCAGACCCCCTCAGGGGAGGTACCAAGAGACCCAGTACTTC. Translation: CATSRPPQGRYQETQYF.

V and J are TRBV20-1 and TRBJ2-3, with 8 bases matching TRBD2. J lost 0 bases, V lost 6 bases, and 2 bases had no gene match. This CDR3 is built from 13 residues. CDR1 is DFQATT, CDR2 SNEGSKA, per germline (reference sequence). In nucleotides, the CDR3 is TGCAGTGCGGGACTAGGAAGCACAGATACGCAGTATTTT. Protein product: CSAGLGSTDTQYF.

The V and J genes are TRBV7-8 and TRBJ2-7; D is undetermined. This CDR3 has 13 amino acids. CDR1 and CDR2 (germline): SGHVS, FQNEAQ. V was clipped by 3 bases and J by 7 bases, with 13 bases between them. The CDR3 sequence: CASSFPTEWEQYF. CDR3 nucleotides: TGTGCCAGCAGCTTCCCGACGGAGTGGGAGCAGTACTTC.

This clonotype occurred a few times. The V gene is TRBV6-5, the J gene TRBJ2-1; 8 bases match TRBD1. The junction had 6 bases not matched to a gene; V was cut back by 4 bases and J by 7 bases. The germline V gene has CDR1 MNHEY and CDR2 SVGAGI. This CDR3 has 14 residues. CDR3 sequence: CASSSRGPGNEQFF. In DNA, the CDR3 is TGTGCCAGCAGTTCCAGGGGGCCTGGGAATGAGCAGTTCTTC.

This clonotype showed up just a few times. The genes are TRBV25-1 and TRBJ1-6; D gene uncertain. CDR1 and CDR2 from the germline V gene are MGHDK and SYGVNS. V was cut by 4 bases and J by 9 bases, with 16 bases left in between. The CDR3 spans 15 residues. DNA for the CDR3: TGTGCCAGCAGTGCCCCCGAGGTTTTGGCTTCACCCCTCCACTTT. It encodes CASSAPEVLASPLHF.

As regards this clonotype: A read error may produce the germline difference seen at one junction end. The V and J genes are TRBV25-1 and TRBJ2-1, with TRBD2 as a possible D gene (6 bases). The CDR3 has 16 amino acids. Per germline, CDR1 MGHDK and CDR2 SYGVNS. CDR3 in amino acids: CATSTEGGSPWDELFF. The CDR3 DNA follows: TGTGCCACCAGCACGGAGGGCGGCTCCCCATGGGATGAGCTGTTCTTC. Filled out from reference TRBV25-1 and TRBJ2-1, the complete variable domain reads EADIYQTPRYLVIGTGKKITLECSQTMGHDKMYWYQQDPGMELHLIHYSYGVNSTEKGDLSSESTVSRIRTEHFPLTLESARPSHTSQYLCATSTEGGSPWDELFFGPGTRLTVL.

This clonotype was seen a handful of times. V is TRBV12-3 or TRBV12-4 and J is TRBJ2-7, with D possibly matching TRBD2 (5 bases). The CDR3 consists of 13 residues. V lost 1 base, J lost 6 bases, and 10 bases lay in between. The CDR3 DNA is TGTGCCAGCAGTTTAGTTCTAGCCTCCGAGCAGTACTTC. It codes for CASSLVLASEQYF.

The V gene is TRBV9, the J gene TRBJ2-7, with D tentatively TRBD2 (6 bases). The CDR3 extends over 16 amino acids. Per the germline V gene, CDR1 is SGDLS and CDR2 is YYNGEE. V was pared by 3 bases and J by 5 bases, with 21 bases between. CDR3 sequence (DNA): TGTGCCAGCAGCGACGGATCTAGCGCCCCTTCCGACGAGCAGTACTTC. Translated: CASSDGSSAPSDEQYF.

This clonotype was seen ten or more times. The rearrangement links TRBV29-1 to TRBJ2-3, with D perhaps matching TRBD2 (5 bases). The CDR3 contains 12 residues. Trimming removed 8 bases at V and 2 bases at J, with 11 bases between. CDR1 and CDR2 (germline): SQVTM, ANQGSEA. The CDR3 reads CSIRETTDTQYF. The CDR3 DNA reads TGCAGCATTAGGGAGACCACAGATACGCAGTATTTT.

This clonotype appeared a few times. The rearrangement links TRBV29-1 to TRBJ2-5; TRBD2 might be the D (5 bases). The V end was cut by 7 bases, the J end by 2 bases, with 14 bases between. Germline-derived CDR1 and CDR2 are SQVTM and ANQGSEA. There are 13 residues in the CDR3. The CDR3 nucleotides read TGCAGCGGTAAGCAGGACTCTCAAGAGACCCAGTACTTC. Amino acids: CSGKQDSQETQYF.

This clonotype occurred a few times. The CDR3 region has the DNA TGTGCCAGCAGCACCTCAAGACAGAGCAGCTCCTACGAGCAGTACTTC. This sequence encodes CASSTSRQSSSYEQYF. This chain connects TRBV5-6 to TRBJ2-7, with a tentative D call TRBD1 (5 bases). CDR1 and CDR2 (germline): SGHDT, YYEEEE. The CDR3 runs to 16 residues. Deletions cut 4 bases from V and 0 bases from J, with 17 bases between.

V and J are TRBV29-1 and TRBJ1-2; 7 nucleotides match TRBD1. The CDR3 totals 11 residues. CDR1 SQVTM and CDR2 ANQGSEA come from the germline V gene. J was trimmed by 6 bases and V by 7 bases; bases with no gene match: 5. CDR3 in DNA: TGCAGCGGCCGACAGGGCCATGGCTACACCTTC. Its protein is CSGRQGHGYTF.

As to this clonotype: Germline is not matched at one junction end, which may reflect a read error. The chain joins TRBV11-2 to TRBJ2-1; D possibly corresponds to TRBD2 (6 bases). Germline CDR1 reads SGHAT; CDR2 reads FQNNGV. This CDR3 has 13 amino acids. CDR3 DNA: TGTGCCAGCAGCTTCGGGGGAGCCACCCCCGCCCTCTTC. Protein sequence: CASSFGGATPALF. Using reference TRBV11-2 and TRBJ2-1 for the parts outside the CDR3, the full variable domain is EAGVAQSPRYKIIEKRQSVAFWCNPISGHATLYWYQQILGQGPKLLIQFQNNGVVDDSQLPKDRFSAERLKGVDSTLKIQPAKLEDSAVYLCASSFGGATPALFGPGTRLTVL.

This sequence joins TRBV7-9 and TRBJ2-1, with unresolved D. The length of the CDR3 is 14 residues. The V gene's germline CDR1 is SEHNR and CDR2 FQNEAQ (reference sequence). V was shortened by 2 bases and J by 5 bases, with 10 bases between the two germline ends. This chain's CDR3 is CASSLRLDDNEQFF. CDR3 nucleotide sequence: TGTGCCAGCAGCTTACGTCTGGACGACAATGAGCAGTTCTTC.

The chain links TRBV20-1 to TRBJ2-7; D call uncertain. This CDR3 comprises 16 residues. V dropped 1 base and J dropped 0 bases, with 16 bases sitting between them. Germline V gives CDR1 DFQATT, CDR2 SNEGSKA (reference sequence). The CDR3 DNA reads TGCAGTGCTAGAGTTACGGGCATCCAGAGCTCCTACGAGCAGTACTTC. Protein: CSARVTGIQSSYEQYF.

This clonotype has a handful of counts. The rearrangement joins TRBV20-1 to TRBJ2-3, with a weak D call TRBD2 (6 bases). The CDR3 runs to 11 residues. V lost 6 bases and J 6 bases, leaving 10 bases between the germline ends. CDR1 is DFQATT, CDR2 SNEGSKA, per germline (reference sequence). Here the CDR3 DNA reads TGCAGTGCGAGGAGCGGGGATACGCAGTATTTT. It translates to CSARSGDTQYF.

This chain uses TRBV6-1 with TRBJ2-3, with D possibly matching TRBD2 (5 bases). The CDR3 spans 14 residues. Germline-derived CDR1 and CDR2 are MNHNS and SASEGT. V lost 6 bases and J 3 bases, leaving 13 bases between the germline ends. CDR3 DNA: TGTGCCAGCAGACCCACGGGGTCGACAGATACGCAGTATTTT. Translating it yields CASRPTGSTDTQYF.

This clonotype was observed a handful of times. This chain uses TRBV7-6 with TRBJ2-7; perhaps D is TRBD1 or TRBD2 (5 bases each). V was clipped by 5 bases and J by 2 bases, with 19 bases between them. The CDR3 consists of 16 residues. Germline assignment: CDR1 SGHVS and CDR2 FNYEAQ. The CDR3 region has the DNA TGTGCCAGCAGCCCGATATGGGGGAGAGGGGCCTACGAGCAGTACTTC. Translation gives CASSPIWGRGAYEQYF.

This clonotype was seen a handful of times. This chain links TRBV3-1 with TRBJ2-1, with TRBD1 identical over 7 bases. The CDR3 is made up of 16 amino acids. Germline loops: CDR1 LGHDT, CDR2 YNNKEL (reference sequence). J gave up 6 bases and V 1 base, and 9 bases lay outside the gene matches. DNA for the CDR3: TGTGCCAGCAGCCAAGTGGGACACCAGGGGGTCAATGAGCAGTTCTTC. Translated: CASSQVGHQGVNEQFF.

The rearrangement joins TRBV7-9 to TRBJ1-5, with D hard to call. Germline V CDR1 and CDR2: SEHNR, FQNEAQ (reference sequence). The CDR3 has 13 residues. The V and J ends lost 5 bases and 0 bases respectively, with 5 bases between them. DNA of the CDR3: TGTGCCAGCAGCACCTATAGCAATCAGCCCCAGCATTTT. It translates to CASSTYSNQPQHF.